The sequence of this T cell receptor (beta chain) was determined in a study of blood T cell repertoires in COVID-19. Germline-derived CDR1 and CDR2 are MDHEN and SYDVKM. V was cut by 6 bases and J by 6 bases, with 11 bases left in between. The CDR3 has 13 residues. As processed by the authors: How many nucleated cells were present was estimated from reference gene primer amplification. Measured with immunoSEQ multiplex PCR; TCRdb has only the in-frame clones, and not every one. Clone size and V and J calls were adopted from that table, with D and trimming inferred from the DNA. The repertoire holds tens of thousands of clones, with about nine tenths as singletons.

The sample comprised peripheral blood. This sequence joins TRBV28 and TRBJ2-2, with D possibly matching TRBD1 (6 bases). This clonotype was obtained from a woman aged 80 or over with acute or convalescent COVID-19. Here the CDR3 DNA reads TGTGCCAGCAGAAACACAGGGCCCGGGGAGCTGTTTTTT. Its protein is CASRNTGPGELFF.